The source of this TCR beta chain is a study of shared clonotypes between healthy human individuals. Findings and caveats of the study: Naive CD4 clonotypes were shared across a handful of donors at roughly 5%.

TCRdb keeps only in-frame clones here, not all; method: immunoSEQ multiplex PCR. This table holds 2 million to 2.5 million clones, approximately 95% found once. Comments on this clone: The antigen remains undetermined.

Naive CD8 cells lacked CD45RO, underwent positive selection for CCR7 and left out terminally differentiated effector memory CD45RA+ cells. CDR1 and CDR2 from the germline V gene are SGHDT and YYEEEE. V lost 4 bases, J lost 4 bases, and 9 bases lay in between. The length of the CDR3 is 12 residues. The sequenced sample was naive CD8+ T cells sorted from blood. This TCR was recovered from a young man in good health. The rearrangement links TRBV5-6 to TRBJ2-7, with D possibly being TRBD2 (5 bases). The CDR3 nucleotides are TGTGCCAGCAGCCCGGGGATATACGAGCAGTACTTC. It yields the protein CASSPGIYEQYF.